The 28 T cell receptor beta chains presented below share a single source sample, sequenced in a study of blood T cell repertoires in COVID-19. TCRdb keeps only in-frame clones here, not all; method: immunoSEQ multiplex PCR. The sample lists some 200,000 clones, approximately 90% seen once, with approximately 2% in the top ten. Material: PBMCs or T cells enriched from blood (not recorded which). These receptors all stem from a woman younger than 45 who had recovered from COVID-19.

This sequence joins TRBV4-1 and TRBJ1-1; D might be TRBD1 (6 bases). The germline CDR1 and CDR2 sequences are MGHRA and YSYEKL. The CDR3 extends over 15 amino acids. Trimming left V 5 bases short and J 1 base short, with 14 bases between. CDR3 coding DNA: TGCGCCAGCAGCGCCCGACAGGACGCGAACACTGAAGCTTTCTTT. Translation gives CASSARQDANTEAFF.

V and J are TRBV9 and TRBJ1-2; D might be TRBD1 (6 bases). Trimming shortened V by 2 bases and J by 8 bases, and 25 bases separated the two germline ends. Germline assignment: CDR1 SGDLS and CDR2 YYNGEE. This CDR3 is built from 17 residues. The CDR3 region is CASSVGGHGLAAEGYTF. The DNA for the CDR3 is TGTGCCAGCAGCGTTGGGGGCCATGGGCTCGCCGCGGAGGGCTACACCTTC.

The V call is TRBV19, the J call TRBJ1-2; tentative D call: TRBD1 (6 bases). The CDR3 loop spans 15 amino acids. CDR1 and CDR2 (germline): LNHDA, SQIVND (reference sequence). The CDR3 loop is CASRDTPRTHYGYTF. The CDR3 coding sequence is TGTGCAAGCAGGGACACACCGCGTACTCATTATGGCTACACCTTC. The variable domain in full, with the rest retrieved from reference TRBV19 and TRBJ1-2, is DGGITQSPKYLFRKEGQNVTLSCEQNLNHDAMYWYRQDPGQGLRLIYYSQIVNDFQKGDIAEGYSVSREKKESFPLTVTSAQKNPTAFYLCASRDTPRTHYGYTFGSGTRLTVV.

V usage is TRBV5-6 and J usage is TRBJ2-2; TRBD2 is a possible D gene (5 bases). The V end was cut by 4 bases, the J end by 7 bases, with 14 bases between. Germline values: CDR1 SGHDT, CDR2 YYEEEE. The CDR3 has 14 amino acids. CDR3 in amino acids: CASSADYPGGELFF. The CDR3 coding sequence is TGTGCCAGCAGCGCAGACTACCCCGGCGGGGAGCTGTTTTTT.

This chain joins TRBV7-2 and TRBJ2-2; 11 positions agree with TRBD2. Germline-derived CDR1 and CDR2 are SGHTA and FQGNSA. The junction had 4 bases not matched to a gene; V was cut back by 1 base and J by 3 bases. There are 17 residues in the CDR3. The CDR3 DNA reads TGTGCCAGCAGCTTAGGGCTAGCGGGAGGCTACACCGGGGAGCTGTTTTTT. Translation gives CASSLGLAGGYTGELFF.

This chain links TRBV29-1 with TRBJ1-1; no clear D gene. The CDR3 has 12 amino acids. The V gene lost 5 bases and the J gene lost 2 bases, with 9 bases spanning the gap. Germline CDR1 SQVTM, CDR2 ANQGSEA. CDR3 amino acids: CSVREGNTEAFF. The CDR3 DNA is TGCAGCGTTCGGGAGGGAAACACTGAAGCTTTCTTT.

This chain connects TRBV6-5 to TRBJ2-3; no firm D call. Germline V gives CDR1 MNHEY, CDR2 SVGAGI. With 6 bases removed from V and 0 bases from J, the gap between germline ends came to 13 bases. The CDR3 extends over 15 amino acids. The CDR3 is CASRPGQVSTDTQYF. For the CDR3, the DNA is TGTGCCAGCAGGCCTGGGCAGGTGAGCACAGATACGCAGTATTTT.

The chain uses TRBV10-3 and TRBJ1-1; D gene ambiguous. The germline V and J ends were trimmed by 10 bases and 2 bases, with 11 bases remaining between them. This CDR3 contains 12 residues. Germline CDR1 reads ENHRY; CDR2 reads SYGVKD. CDR3 residues: CATCGINTEAFF. The CDR3, as DNA: TGTGCCACCTGTGGCATAAACACTGAAGCTTTCTTT.

The rearrangement uses TRBV5-4 and TRBJ1-1, with D perhaps TRBD1 (5 bases). Per germline, CDR1 SGHNT and CDR2 YYREEE (reference sequence). The CDR3 has 14 residues. Trimming cost V 2 bases and J 8 bases, with 16 bases left between them. The CDR3 DNA sequence: TGTGCCAGCAGCTTCCCGGGCTCGACAGCCGAAGCTTTCTTT. Protein sequence: CASSFPGSTAEAFF.

The chain uses TRBV27 and TRBJ2-1, with D perhaps matching TRBD1 (5 bases). CDR3 length equals 13 residues. Germline V CDR1 and CDR2: MNHEY, SMNVEV (reference sequence). V shed 10 bases and J shed 3 bases, with 13 bases lying between them. The CDR3 DNA follows: TGTGCCACCTACGACAGTTTCTACAATGAGCAGTTCTTC. Translating gives CATYDSFYNEQFF.

The chain recombines TRBV21-1 with TRBJ2-7; the table's TRBD1 call for D was not verified on the DNA. TRBV21-1 is a recognized pseudogene. The CDR3 sequence is 16 residues long. In nucleotides, the CDR3 is TGTGCCAGCAGCAAACATCGCAGGGGGCATGTGGACGAGCAGTACTTC. This codes for CASSKHRRGHVDEQYF.

This clone was found once. The rearrangement uses TRBV5-5 and TRBJ2-7; TRBD2 matches 10 bases. Germline V gives CDR1 SGHKS, CDR2 YYEKEE (reference sequence). This CDR3 contains 14 residues. The V gene end was trimmed by 3 bases and the J gene end by 1 base; junction bases not matched to a gene: 1. The CDR3 region is CASSWTSGSYEQYF. The DNA of the CDR3 is TGTGCCAGCAGCTGGACTAGCGGATCCTACGAGCAGTACTTC.

The chain combines TRBV29-1 with TRBJ1-5; no clear D. Between the trimmed V and J ends, which lost 2 bases and 4 bases, there was a span of 9 bases. This CDR3 spans 13 amino acids. Germline V CDR1 and CDR2: SQVTM, ANQGSEA. The CDR3 DNA sequence: TGCAGCGTTGAATTGAACAGTAATCAGCCCCAGCATTTT. Translated, it gives CSVELNSNQPQHF.

The CDR3 here is CASSTSRTDANYGYTF. The CDR3 DNA follows: TGTGCCAGCAGCACTAGCCGGACGGACGCTAACTATGGCTACACCTTC. V and J are TRBV7-8 and TRBJ1-2; D uncertain. From germline, CDR1 is SGHVS and CDR2 FQNEAQ. Trimming removed 5 bases at V and 0 bases at J, with 16 bases between. The CDR3 contains 16 residues. The variable domain in full, with the rest retrieved from reference TRBV7-8 and TRBJ1-2, is GAGVSQSPRYKVAKRGQDVALRCDPISGHVSLFWYQQALGQGPEFLTYFQNEAQLDKSGLPSDRFFAERPEGSVSTLKIQRTQQEDSAVYLCASSTSRTDANYGYTFGSGTRLTVV.

This chain joins TRBV7-2 and TRBJ2-5, with a weak D call TRBD2 (5 bases). Germline CDR1 is SGHTA and CDR2 is FQGNSA. The CDR3 contains 16 residues. V dropped 5 bases and J dropped 0 bases, with 16 bases sitting between them. The CDR3 DNA reads as TGTGCCAGCAGCCCGGCAGAGGGCGGATACCAAGAGACCCAGTACTTC. It translates to CASSPAEGGYQETQYF.

This chain uses TRBV11-2 with TRBJ2-1, with 12 bases fitting TRBD1. CDR1 is SGHAT, CDR2 FQNNGV, per germline. Trimming at V came to 3 bases and at J to 8 bases, leaving 8 bases not matched to a gene. The CDR3 totals 16 residues. In DNA form, the CDR3 reads TGTGCCAGCAGCTTGTTTGGGACAGGGGGCATCGATGAGCAGTTCTTC. This gives the protein CASSLFGTGGIDEQFF.

The J gene is TRBJ1-3, the V gene TRBV7-9; possible D gene TRBD1, 6 bases. This CDR3 is built from 13 residues. Trimming shortened V by 8 bases and J by 2 bases, and 10 bases separated the two germline ends. From germline, CDR1 is SEHNR and CDR2 FQNEAQ (reference sequence). CDR3 in amino acids: CASRGDTGNTIYF. The CDR3 nucleotides read TGTGCCAGCCGGGGGGACACTGGAAACACCATATATTTT.

The V call is TRBV4-2, the J call TRBJ2-7; possibly TRBD2 for D (5 bases). Trimming removed 3 bases at V and 4 bases at J, with 19 bases between. The CDR3 consists of 16 residues. CDR1 LGHNA and CDR2 YNFKEQ come from the germline V gene. CDR3 DNA sequence: TGTGCCAGCAGCCACTCCAGGAATAGCGAAATATACGAGCAGTACTTC. As protein: CASSHSRNSEIYEQYF.

The V gene is TRBV29-1, the J gene TRBJ1-1; TRBD1 is a possible D gene (5 bases). V was cut by 3 bases and J by 1 base, with 6 bases left in between. The CDR3 runs 12 residues. Per the germline V gene, CDR1 is SQVTM and CDR2 is ANQGSEA. As DNA, the CDR3 is TGCAGCGTTGACGGGGGGAACACTGAAGCTTTCTTT. Amino acids: CSVDGGNTEAFF.

The chain joins TRBV16 to TRBJ1-3, with D perhaps matching TRBD1 (6 bases). V lost 5 bases, J lost 4 bases, and 18 bases lay in between. Per germline, CDR1 KGHSY and CDR2 FQNENV. The CDR3 totals 16 residues. CDR3 sequence: CASSVNAGESGNTIYF. The CDR3 bases are TGTGCCAGCAGCGTCAACGCAGGGGAGTCGGGAAACACCATATATTTT.

The chain recombines TRBV5-1 with TRBJ2-2, with D possibly being TRBD1 (6 bases). Germline V gives CDR1 SGHRS, CDR2 YFSETQ. V lost 0 bases and J 3 bases, leaving 9 bases between the germline ends. The length of the CDR3 is 15 residues. CDR3: CASSLDRVDTGELFF. CDR3 sequence (DNA): TGCGCCAGCAGCTTGGACAGGGTCGACACCGGGGAGCTGTTTTTT.

The chain couples TRBV12-3 or TRBV12-4 to TRBJ1-3, with D uncertain. With 5 bases removed from V and 0 bases from J, the gap between germline ends came to 5 bases. The length of the CDR3 is 13 residues. The CDR3 DNA reads TGTGCCAGCAGTCTAAACTCTGGAAACACCATATATTTT. Its translation: CASSLNSGNTIYF.

The rearrangement uses TRBV29-1 and TRBJ2-7; 7 bases match TRBD1. V shed 6 bases, J shed 3 bases, and the junction held 11 bases outside the gene matches. Germline values: CDR1 SQVTM, CDR2 ANQGSEA. The CDR3 length is 14 residues. CDR3 coding DNA: TGCAGCGTCCGCACGACCGGGACAGTCTACGAGCAGTACTTC. It specifies CSVRTTGTVYEQYF.

The genes are TRBV11-3 and TRBJ2-3, with D perhaps matching TRBD1 (7 bases). In germline, CDR1 is SGHNT, CDR2 YENEEA. Trimming removed 6 bases from V and 0 bases from J, with 13 bases in between. The length of the CDR3 is 15 residues. In DNA form, the CDR3 reads TGTGCCAGCAGGCCCAGGGGGGCGAGCACAGATACGCAGTATTTT. Amino acids: CASRPRGASTDTQYF.

This clone was found once. The V call is TRBV2, the J call TRBJ2-7, with D perhaps TRBD1 (6 bases). CDR3 size: 15 residues. V was clipped by 6 bases and J by 2 bases, with 17 bases between them. Germline V lookup: CDR1 SNHLY, CDR2 FYNNEI. The CDR3 here is CASRLTDSPTYEQYF. DNA for the CDR3: TGTGCCAGCAGGCTAACGGACAGCCCAACCTACGAGCAGTACTTC. The variable domain in full, with the rest retrieved from reference TRBV2 and TRBJ2-7, is EPEVTQTPSHQVTQMGQEVILRCVPISNHLYFYWYRQILGQKVEFLVSFYNNEISEKSEIFDDQFSVERPDGSNFTLKIRSTKLEDSAMYFCASRLTDSPTYEQYFGPGTRLTVT.

This sequence joins TRBV19 and TRBJ2-7; D remains unclear. This CDR3 is 14 amino acids long. Germline loops: CDR1 LNHDA, CDR2 SQIVND (reference sequence). The V and J ends lost 3 bases and 0 bases respectively, with 9 bases between them. Here the CDR3 reads CASSIQRSSYEQYF. The CDR3 nucleotides read TGTGCCAGTAGTATCCAGCGTAGCTCCTACGAGCAGTACTTC.

This chain connects TRBV7-6 to TRBJ2-7; 7 bases match TRBD2. This CDR3 region has 14 residues. J was trimmed by 4 bases and V by 4 bases; bases with no gene match: 7. CDR1 and CDR2 from the germline V gene are SGHVS and FNYEAQ. The CDR3 bases are TGTGCCAGCAGCTCCGGGCTAGCGGAGTACGAGCAGTACTTC. As protein: CASSSGLAEYEQYF. Together with reference TRBV7-6 and TRBJ2-7, the CDR3 gives the full variable domain: GAGVSQSPRYKVTKRGQDVALRCDPISGHVSLYWYRQALGQGPEFLTYFNYEAQQDKSGLPNDRFSAERPEGSISTLTIQRTEQRDSAMYRCASSSGLAEYEQYFGPGTRLTVT.

The J gene is TRBJ1-2, the V gene TRBV19; 7 nucleotides align to TRBD1. CDR3 length: 17 residues. From germline, CDR1 is LNHDA and CDR2 SQIVND (reference sequence). V was clipped by 3 bases and J by 4 bases; unmatched bases: 14. CDR3 amino acids: CASSMGTDYLGIYGYTF. CDR3 bases: TGTGCCAGTAGTATGGGGACAGACTATCTGGGAATCTATGGCTACACCTTC.